These T cell receptor beta chains were read from a single sample in a study of T cell responses to AZD1222 COVID-19 vaccine. Profiled with immunoSEQ multiplex PCR; TCRdb holds only in-frame clones, not every one. The sample lists roughly 140,000 clones, around 91% occurring once. The specimen was peripheral blood, collected on day 0 of AZD1222 vaccination. The receptors stem from an adult in good health. CDR3s include the opening cysteine and the closing phenylalanine or tryptophan. A D gene is named only where the DNA matches it firmly. Clone size is shown for a subset of rows, as once, few, many or a class of expanded clone.

size	V	J	D	DNA	CDR3
-	TRBV9	TRBJ1-1	-	TGTGCCAGCAGCGTAAATAAGAACACTGAAGCTTTCTTT	CASSVNKNTEAFF
-	TRBV2	TRBJ1-5	TRBD1	TGTGCCAGCAGGCCCGACAGGGCGGGTCAGCCCCAGCATTTT	CASRPDRAGQPQHF
-	TRBV4-1	TRBJ2-2	TRBD2	TGCGCCAGCAGCCAGAACCGGACTAGCGGGAGTTGGGGGACCGGGGAGCTGTTTTTT	CASSQNRTSGSWGTGELFF
-	TRBV2	TRBJ1-4	TRBD1	TGTGCCAGCAGTGAACCCATCCGGGACAGGTTGGGAGAGGATGAAAAACTGTTTTTT	CASSEPIRDRLGEDEKLFF
-	TRBV28	TRBJ1-1	-	TGTGCCAGCAGTTTGGGGGCGCGCGCCTTTGAAGCTTTCTTT	CASSLGARAFEAFF
-	TRBV9	TRBJ2-1	-	TGTGCCAGCAGCCCCTCCATAGTCTCCTACAATGAGCAGTTCTTC	CASSPSIVSYNEQFF
-	TRBV5-6	TRBJ2-3	TRBD2	TGTGCCAGCAGGCCTACTAGCGGGGGCACAGATACGCAGTATTTT	CASRPTSGGTDTQYF
-	TRBV25-1	TRBJ1-6	-	TGTGCCAGCAGTGGAGCGGGGACTTCACCCCTCCACTTT	CASSGAGTSPLHF
few	TRBV9	TRBJ1-2	-	TGTGCCAGCAGCCCCCGTCAAAAGACCAACTATGGCTACACCTTC	CASSPRQKTNYGYTF
-	TRBV6-5	TRBJ2-7	-	TGTGCCAGCAGTTACTTACAGGGCTACGAGCAGTACTTC	CASSYLQGYEQYF
-	TRBV7-2	TRBJ2-7	TRBD2	TGTGCCAGCAGCTCCACAGGTGGGAGGGCCCCCTACGAGCAGTACTTC	CASSSTGGRAPYEQYF
-	TRBV29-1	TRBJ1-1	TRBD1	TGCAGCGCTGGCACAGGGGCCGACTTGGCTTTCTTT	CSAGTGADLAFF
-	TRBV15	TRBJ1-1	-	TGTGCCACCAGCAGATTGGAAACACCAGGTCGGACTGAAGCTTTCTTT	CATSRLETPGRTEAFF
-	TRBV7-2	TRBJ1-4	-	TGTGCCAGCAGCTCGGTTGGCGGGCTCGGACTGTTTTTT	CASSSVGGLGLFF
-	TRBV12-3/TRBV12-4	TRBJ1-3	-	TGTGCCGGAACAGGCGGTGCTGGAAACACCATATATTTT	CAGTGGAGNTIYF
few	TRBV27	TRBJ2-7	TRBD2	TGTGCCAGCAGTTTCGCTAGCGGGATGAGGCAGTACTTC	CASSFASGMRQYF
-	TRBV6-5	TRBJ2-7	TRBD1	TGTGCCAGCAGTTCCCAGGGGGCGGATGTTTACGAGCAGTACTTC	CASSSQGADVYEQYF
-	TRBV5-6	TRBJ1-3	-	TGTGCCAGCAGCTCCGAAGGGGGAGGAAACACCATATATTTT	CASSSEGGGNTIYF
-	TRBV18	TRBJ1-2	-	TGTGCCAGCTCACCTGGGATTGAAGGGGGCTACACCTTC	CASSPGIEGGYTF
-	TRBV6-2/TRBV6-3	TRBJ1-5	TRBD1	TGTGCCAGCAGCTCCCAGGGGGGGGAAGGTGGACAGCCCCAGCATTTT	CASSSQGGEGGQPQHF
-	TRBV5-4	TRBJ1-2	TRBD1	TGTGCCAGCAGCTTGGTGTCAGGGGGGTTTGTAACCTATGGCTACACCTTC	CASSLVSGGFVTYGYTF
-	TRBV7-2	TRBJ2-7	TRBD2	TGTGCCAGCAGCTTAGAGTCTAGCGGGAGGGCCGACGAGCAGTACTTC	CASSLESSGRADEQYF
-	TRBV7-9	TRBJ2-7	-	TGTGCCAGCGGCCGGGTGGGCGAGCAGTACTTC	CASGRVGEQYF
-	TRBV28	TRBJ1-4	-	TGTGCCACCCTCTCTTTGGACGGGGGAAGGAAAAAACTGTTTTTT	CATLSLDGGRKKLFF
-	TRBV6-2/TRBV6-3	TRBJ2-7	TRBD1	TGTGCCAGCAGTTACACCAGGGGGCTTTCCTACGAGCAGTACTTC	CASSYTRGLSYEQYF
-	TRBV11-1	TRBJ2-7	-	TGTGCCAGCAGCTTTCGGGACGCCCCCTACGAGCAGTACTTC	CASSFRDAPYEQYF
once	TRBV2	TRBJ1-1	TRBD1	TGTGCCAGCAGTGAGGACAGGGCGGGTGACACTGAAGCTTTCTTT	CASSEDRAGDTEAFF
-	TRBV6-2/TRBV6-3	TRBJ2-7	-	TGTGCCAGCAGTTCCTTAGGGGATAGAACCTACGAGCAGTACTTC	CASSSLGDRTYEQYF
-	TRBV28	TRBJ1-6	TRBD1	TGTGCCAGCAGCTCCCACCACTCTAGGACAGGGGATAATTCACCCCTCCACTTT	CASSSHHSRTGDNSPLHF
-	TRBV14	TRBJ1-3	-	TGTGCCAGCAGCCAAGTACCAAGAGGAAACACCATATATTTT	CASSQVPRGNTIYF
-	TRBV25-1	TRBJ1-6	-	TGTGCCAGCAGTCCTCCCGGCCTCTCCTATAATTCACCCCTCCACTTT	CASSPPGLSYNSPLHF
-	TRBV6-5	TRBJ2-1	TRBD2	TGTGCCAGCAGTTCGAGACTAGCGGTCTCCTACAATGAGCAGTTCTTC	CASSSRLAVSYNEQFF
-	TRBV24-1	TRBJ1-4	TRBD1	TGTGCCACCAGTGATGCGACAGGGCCTGAAAAACTGTTTTTT	CATSDATGPEKLFF
-	TRBV20-1	TRBJ1-1	-	TGCAGTATAACCTCAGGCACTGAAGCTTTCTTT	CSITSGTEAFF
-	TRBV19	TRBJ2-2	-	TGTGCCAGTAGTATAGAAGACCCCGGACAACAGAAAAGCGGGGAGCTGTTTTTT	CASSIEDPGQQKSGELFF
-	TRBV7-3	TRBJ2-1	TRBD2	TGTGCCAGCAGCTTAGGGGTAGCGGGGGACAATGAGCAGTTCTTC	CASSLGVAGDNEQFF
-	TRBV10-2	TRBJ2-5	TRBD2	TGCGCCAGCAGTGAGTCAGAAAGACTAGCGGGCGAGACCCAGTACTTC	CASSESERLAGETQYF
-	TRBV2	TRBJ2-1	-	TGTGCCAGCAGTGCCTATACGACTTGGAATGAGCAGTTCTTC	CASSAYTTWNEQFF
-	TRBV27	TRBJ2-7	TRBD2	TGTGCCAGCAGAGACGGACTAGCGGGAGACGAGCAGTACTTC	CASRDGLAGDEQYF
-	TRBV4-1	TRBJ2-3	TRBD2	TGCGCCAGCAGCCAAGTTGGAGCGGGAAGGACAGATACGCAGTATTTT	CASSQVGAGRTDTQYF
-	TRBV9	TRBJ1-5	-	TGTGCCAGCAGCGCCGGACAGTTTAGCAATCAGCCCCAGCATTTT	CASSAGQFSNQPQHF
-	TRBV2	TRBJ2-7	TRBD2	TGTGCCAGCCGTACTAGCGGGAGGTCCGAGCAGTACTTC	CASRTSGRSEQYF
-	TRBV6-5	TRBJ1-6	TRBD1	TGTGCCAGCAGGGGACAGGGGGGAAATTCACCCCTCCACTTT	CASRGQGGNSPLHF
-	TRBV5-4	TRBJ1-5	-	TGTGCCAGCAGCTTGCATCAGCCCCAGCATTTT	CASSLHQPQHF
-	TRBV6-6	TRBJ2-4	-	TGTGCCAGCAGATTTACTAGTTCCCTAGCCAAAAACATTCAGTACTTC	CASRFTSSLAKNIQYF
-	TRBV5-1	TRBJ2-7	-	TGCGCCAGCAGCTTGGTCTCCCTGAGGGTCAGTTCCGACTACGAGCAGTACTTC	CASSLVSLRVSSDYEQYF
-	TRBV28	TRBJ1-1	-	TGTGCCAGCAGTTCCAGGGTCACTGAAGCTTTCTTT	CASSSRVTEAFF
-	TRBV18	TRBJ2-5	-	TGTGCCAGCTCGCCGTACCAAGAGACCCAGTACTTC	CASSPYQETQYF
-	TRBV15	TRBJ2-7	-	TGTGCCACCAGCAGAGATCTGGGCTACGAGCAGTACTTC	CATSRDLGYEQYF
-	TRBV6-5	TRBJ2-1	TRBD1	TGTGCCAGCAGTCCCGACAGGGTGAGTGGTGAGCAGTTCTTC	CASSPDRVSGEQFF
-	TRBV5-1	TRBJ1-1	TRBD1	TGCGCCAGCAGCTCAGGACAGGGGGTTGAAGCTTTCTTT	CASSSGQGVEAFF
-	TRBV7-3	TRBJ2-1	-	TGTGCCAGCAGCTTAGGTTTCAACAATGAGCAGTTCTTC	CASSLGFNNEQFF
-	TRBV5-1	TRBJ1-3	-	TGCGCCAGCAGCTTGGGACAGAGCTCTGGAAACACCATATATTTT	CASSLGQSSGNTIYF
once	TRBV19	TRBJ2-2	TRBD1	TGTGCCAGTACCAGGGACAGGGGGGTGAGGGAGCTGTTTTTT	CASTRDRGVRELFF